The T cell receptor beta chain described here comes from a study of human T cells and chemical hapten exposure. V shed 4 bases and J shed 5 bases, with 25 bases lying between them. The CDR3 has 17 residues. CDR1 is DFQATT and CDR2 is SNEGSKA in the germline V gene (reference sequence). Total RNA extraction was carried out from unfractionated whole blood. This clonotype appeared many times. Its antigen remains unknown. Unique molecular identifiers were attached to individual cDNA molecules within the library. TCRdb analysed the 5' RACE reads with MiXCR anew, one entry per CDR3 protein. Of more than 140,000 distinct CDR3 sequences in the sample, approximately 4% were seen once. Study-level findings and limits: Unchanged with DPC sensitization were TCRs above 1 in 1000 frequency.

The chain employs TRBV20-1 and TRBJ2-3; D might be TRBD1 or TRBD2, each matching 6 bases. The TCR comes from a female donor in good health. This chain's CDR3 is CSAIGGGGSARLDTQYF. The CDR3 DNA follows: TGCAGTGCTATAGGGGGAGGTGGGTCAGCGCGATTAGATACGCAGTATTTT.